This T cell receptor (beta chain) is from a study of shared clonotypes between healthy human individuals. Study conclusions and caveats: The study found roughly 5.3% of naive CD4 clonotypes shared across four donors.

On this clone: The antigen remains unidentified.

Here immunoSEQ multiplex PCR was the method, and the copy in TCRdb shows in-frame clones only, minus some. In the table there are some 2 million clones, 85% to 95% of which are singletons. Partitioning of CD4+ cells yielded a CD45RA+ naive subset and a CD45RA-negative memory subset. The sequenced material came from naive CD4+ T cells sorted from blood. The subset here: CD45RA+ positively selected. The sequence derives from a man younger than 30 in good health.

CDR3 nucleotides: TGCGCCAGCAGCTGGGGCATTACGGGGCAAGAGACCCAGTACTTC. Protein sequence: CASSWGITGQETQYF. V is TRBV5-1 and J is TRBJ2-5; D is tentatively TRBD1 or TRBD2 (5 bases each). V was clipped by 3 bases and J by 2 bases, with 14 bases between them. CDR1 is SGHRS, CDR2 YFSETQ, per germline. The CDR3 has 15 residues.